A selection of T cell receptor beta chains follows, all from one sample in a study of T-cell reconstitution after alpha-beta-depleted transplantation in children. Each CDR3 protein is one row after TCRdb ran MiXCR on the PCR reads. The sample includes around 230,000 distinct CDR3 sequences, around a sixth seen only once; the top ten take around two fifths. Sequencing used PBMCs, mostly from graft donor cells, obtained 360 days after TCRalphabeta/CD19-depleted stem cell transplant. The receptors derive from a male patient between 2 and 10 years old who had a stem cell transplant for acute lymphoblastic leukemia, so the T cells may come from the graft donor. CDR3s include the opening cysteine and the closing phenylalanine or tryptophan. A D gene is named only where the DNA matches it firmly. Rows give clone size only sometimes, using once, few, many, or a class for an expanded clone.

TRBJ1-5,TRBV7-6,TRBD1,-,CASSRQGGQPQHF,TGTGCCAGCAGTCGACAGGGTGGGCAGCCCCAGCATTTT
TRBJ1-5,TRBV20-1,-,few,CSAGTLDQPQHF,TGCAGTGCTGGGACATTGGATCAGCCCCAGCATTTT
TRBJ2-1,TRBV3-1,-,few,CASSPPGPLSYNEQFF,TGTGCCAGCAGCCCACCGGGACCCCTCTCCTACAATGAGCAGTTCTTC
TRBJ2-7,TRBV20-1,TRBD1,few,CSARTGGGYEQYF,TGCAGTGCTCGGACAGGGGGTGGCTACGAGCAGTACTTC
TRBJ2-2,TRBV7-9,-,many,CASDTGELFF,TGTGCCAGTGACACCGGGGAGCTGTTTTTT
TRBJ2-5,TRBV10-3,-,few,CAISRYNQEGETQYF,TGTGCCATCAGTCGCTATAACCAGGAGGGAGAGACCCAGTACTTC
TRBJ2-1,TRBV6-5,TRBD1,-,CASSYRTGSYNEQFF,TGTGCCAGCAGTTACAGGACAGGGAGTTACAATGAGCAGTTCTTC
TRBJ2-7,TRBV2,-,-,CASSEARRGSEQYF,TGTGCCAGCAGTGAAGCGAGGAGGGGATCCGAGCAGTACTTC
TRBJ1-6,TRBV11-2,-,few,CASSLGYQENSYNSPLHF,TGTGCCAGCAGCTTAGGGTACCAGGAGAACTCCTATAATTCACCCCTCCACTTT
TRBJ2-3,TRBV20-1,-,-,CSAKDYPSTDTQYF,TGCAGTGCTAAGGACTACCCAAGCACAGATACGCAGTATTTT
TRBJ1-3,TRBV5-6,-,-,CASSLVAGVADTIYF,TGTGCCAGCAGCTTGGTCGCGGGTGTTGCAGACACCATATATTTT
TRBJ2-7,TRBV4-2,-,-,CASSQVGSGRAYEQYF,TGTGCCAGCAGCCAAGTTGGCAGCGGGCGAGCATACGAGCAGTACTTC
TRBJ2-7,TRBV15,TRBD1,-,CATKQTGILGEQYF,TGTGCCACCAAGCAGACAGGGATTCTCGGCGAGCAGTACTTC
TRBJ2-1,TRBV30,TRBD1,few,CAWSVGTGYNEQFF,TGTGCCTGGAGTGTAGGGACAGGGTACAATGAGCAGTTCTTC
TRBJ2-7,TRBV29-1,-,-,CSVRTDLNEQYF,TGCAGCGTAAGGACAGATCTCAACGAGCAGTACTTC
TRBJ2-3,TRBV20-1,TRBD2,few,CSASLRRGGTDTQYF,TGCAGTGCTAGTCTGAGGCGGGGGGGCACAGATACGCAGTATTTT
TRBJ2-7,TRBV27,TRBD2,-,CASSISSGSRHEQYF,TGTGCCAGCAGTATTTCTAGCGGGAGTCGCCACGAGCAGTACTTC
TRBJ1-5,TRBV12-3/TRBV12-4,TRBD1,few,CASSRLTGGNQPQHF,TGTGCCAGCAGTCGGCTGACAGGGGGAAATCAGCCCCAGCATTTT